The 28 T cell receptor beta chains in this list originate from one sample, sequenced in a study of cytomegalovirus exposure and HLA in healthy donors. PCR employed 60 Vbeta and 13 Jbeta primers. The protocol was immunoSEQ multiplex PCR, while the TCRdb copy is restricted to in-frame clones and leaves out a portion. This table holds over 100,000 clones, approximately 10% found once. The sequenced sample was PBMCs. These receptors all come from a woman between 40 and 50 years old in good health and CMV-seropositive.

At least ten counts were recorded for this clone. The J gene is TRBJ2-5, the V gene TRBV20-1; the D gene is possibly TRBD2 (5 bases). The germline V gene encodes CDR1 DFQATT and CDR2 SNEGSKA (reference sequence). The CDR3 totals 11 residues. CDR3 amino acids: CSRASGETQYF. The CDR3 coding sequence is TGCAGCCGGGCAAGCGGAGAGACCCAGTACTTC.

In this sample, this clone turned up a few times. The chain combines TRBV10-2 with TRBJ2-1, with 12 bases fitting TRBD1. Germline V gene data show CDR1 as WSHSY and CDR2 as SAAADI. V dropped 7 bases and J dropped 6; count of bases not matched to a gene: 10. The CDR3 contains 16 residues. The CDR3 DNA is TGCGCCAGCATCGGTCCGGGACAGGGGGCAATCAATGAGCAGTTCTTC. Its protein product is CASIGPGQGAINEQFF.

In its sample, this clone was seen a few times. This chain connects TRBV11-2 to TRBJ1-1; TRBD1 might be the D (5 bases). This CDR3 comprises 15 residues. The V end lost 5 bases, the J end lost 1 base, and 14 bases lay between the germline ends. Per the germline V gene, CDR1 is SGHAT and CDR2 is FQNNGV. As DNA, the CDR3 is TGTGCCAGCAGCAAACTGGGGGGAAGGAACACTGAAGCTTTCTTT. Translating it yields CASSKLGGRNTEAFF.

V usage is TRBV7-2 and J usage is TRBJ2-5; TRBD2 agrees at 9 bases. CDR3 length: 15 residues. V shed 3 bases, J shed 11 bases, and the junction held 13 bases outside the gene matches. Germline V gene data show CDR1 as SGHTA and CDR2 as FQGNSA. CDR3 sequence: CASSLSGLAIHEQYF. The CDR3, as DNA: TGTGCCAGCAGCTTGTCGGGACTAGCAATCCATGAGCAGTACTTC. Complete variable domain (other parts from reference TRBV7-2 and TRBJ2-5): GAGVSQSPSNKVTEKGKDVELRCDPISGHTALYWYRQSLGQGLEFLIYFQGNSAPDKSGLPSDRFSAERTGGSVSTLTIQRTQQEDSAVYLCASSLSGLAIHEQYFGPGTRLLVL.

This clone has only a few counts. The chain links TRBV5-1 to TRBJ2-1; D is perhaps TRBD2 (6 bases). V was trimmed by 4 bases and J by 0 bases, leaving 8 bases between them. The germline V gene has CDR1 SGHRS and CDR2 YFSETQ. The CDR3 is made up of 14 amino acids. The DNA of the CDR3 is TGCGCCAGCAGCGACGGGAGCTCCTACAATGAGCAGTTCTTC. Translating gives CASSDGSSYNEQFF.

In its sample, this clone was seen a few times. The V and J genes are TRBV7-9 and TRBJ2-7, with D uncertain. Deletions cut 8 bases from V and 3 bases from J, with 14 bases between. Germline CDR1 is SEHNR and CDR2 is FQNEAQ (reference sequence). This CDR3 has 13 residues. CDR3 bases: TGTGCCAGCCCCGAGGATACTCACTACGAGCAGTACTTC. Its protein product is CASPEDTHYEQYF.

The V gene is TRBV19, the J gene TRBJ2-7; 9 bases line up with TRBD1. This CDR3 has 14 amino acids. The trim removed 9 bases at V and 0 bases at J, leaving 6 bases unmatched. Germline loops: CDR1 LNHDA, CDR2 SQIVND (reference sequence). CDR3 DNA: TGTGCCAGCAAAGACAGGGGGATCTCCTACGAGCAGTACTTC. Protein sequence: CASKDRGISYEQYF.

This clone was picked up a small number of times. The CDR3 DNA reads as TGTGCCAGCAGTGCCGGCAGGGCGAACACTGAAGCTTTCTTT. Translated, it gives CASSAGRANTEAFF. The gene calls are TRBV2 and TRBJ1-1; maybe TRBD1 (5 bases). The germline CDR1 and CDR2 sequences are SNHLY and FYNNEI. This CDR3 has 14 amino acids. The V end lost 4 bases, the J end lost 1 base, and 10 bases lay between the germline ends.

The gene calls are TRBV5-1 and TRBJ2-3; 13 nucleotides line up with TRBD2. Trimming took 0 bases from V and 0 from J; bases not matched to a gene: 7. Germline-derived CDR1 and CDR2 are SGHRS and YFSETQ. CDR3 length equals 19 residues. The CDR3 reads CASSLGGLAGVTSTDTQYF. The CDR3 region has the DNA TGCGCCAGCAGCTTGGGCGGACTAGCGGGGGTCACTAGCACAGATACGCAGTATTTT.

This CDR3 reads CASSPLGPMNGGGRYYGYTF. CDR3 in DNA: TGTGCCAGCTCACCACTGGGGCCGATGAACGGAGGGGGCAGGTACTATGGCTACACCTTC. The V and J genes are TRBV18 and TRBJ1-2; 7 nucleotides align to TRBD1. From germline, CDR1 is KGHSH and CDR2 LQKENI. V trimming: 1 base; J trimming: 3 bases; junction bases outside the gene matches: 20. The CDR3 is 20 amino acids.

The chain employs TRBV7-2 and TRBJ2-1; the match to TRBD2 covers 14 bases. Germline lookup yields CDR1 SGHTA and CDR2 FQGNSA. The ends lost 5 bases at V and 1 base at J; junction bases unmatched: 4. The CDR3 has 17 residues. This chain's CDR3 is CASSRRLAGGSYNEQFF. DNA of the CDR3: TGTGCCAGCAGCCGGAGACTAGCGGGGGGGTCCTACAATGAGCAGTTCTTC. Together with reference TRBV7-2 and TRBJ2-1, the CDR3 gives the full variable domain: GAGVSQSPSNKVTEKGKDVELRCDPISGHTALYWYRQSLGQGLEFLIYFQGNSAPDKSGLPSDRFSAERTGGSVSTLTIQRTQQEDSAVYLCASSRRLAGGSYNEQFFGPGTRLTVL.

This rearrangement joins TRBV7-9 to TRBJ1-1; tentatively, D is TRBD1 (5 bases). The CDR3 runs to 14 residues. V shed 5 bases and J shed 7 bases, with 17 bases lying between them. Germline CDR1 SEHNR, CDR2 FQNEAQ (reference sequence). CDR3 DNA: TGTGCCAGCAGCCCCGACAGAAGGGTTGGTGAAGCTTTCTTT. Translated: CASSPDRRVGEAFF.

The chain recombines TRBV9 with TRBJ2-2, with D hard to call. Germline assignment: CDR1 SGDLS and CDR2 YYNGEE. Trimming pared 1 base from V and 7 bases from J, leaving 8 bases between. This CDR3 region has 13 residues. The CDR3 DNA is TGTGCCAGCAGCGTACAGGCAAACGGGGAGCTGTTTTTT. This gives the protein CASSVQANGELFF.

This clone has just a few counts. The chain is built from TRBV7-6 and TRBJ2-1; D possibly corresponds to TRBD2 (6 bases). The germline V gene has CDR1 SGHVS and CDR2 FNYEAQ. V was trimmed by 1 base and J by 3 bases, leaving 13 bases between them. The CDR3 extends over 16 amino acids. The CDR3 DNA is TGTGCCAGCAGCTTAGGCCGGGACTTATTCTACAATGAGCAGTTCTTC. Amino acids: CASSLGRDLFYNEQFF.

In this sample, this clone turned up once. CDR3 amino acids: CASRGQEWETQYF. The CDR3 DNA is TGTGCCAGCAGGGGACAGGAGTGGGAGACCCAGTACTTC. The chain joins TRBV2 to TRBJ2-7; the match to TRBD1 covers 8 bases. The J call may be wrong; the DNA end is better matched by TRBJ2-5. The CDR3 covers 13 residues. Germline values: CDR1 SNHLY, CDR2 FYNNEI.

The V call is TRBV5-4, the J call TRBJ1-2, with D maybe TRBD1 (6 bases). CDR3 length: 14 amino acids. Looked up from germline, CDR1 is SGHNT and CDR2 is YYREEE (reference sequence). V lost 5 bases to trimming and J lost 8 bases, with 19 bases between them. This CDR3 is CASSDAVRGGGYTF. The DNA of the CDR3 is TGTGCCAGCAGTGATGCAGTCAGGGGTGGGGGCTACACCTTC.

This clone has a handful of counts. The CDR3 DNA is TGTGCCAGCAGCCGACAGGGTTCCTACGAGCAGTACTTC. Translating it yields CASSRQGSYEQYF. This sequence joins TRBV7-9 and TRBJ2-7; 7 bases map to TRBD1. From germline, CDR1 is SEHNR and CDR2 FQNEAQ (reference sequence). The CDR3 consists of 13 residues. V lost 5 bases, J lost 1 base, and 2 bases stayed unmatched.

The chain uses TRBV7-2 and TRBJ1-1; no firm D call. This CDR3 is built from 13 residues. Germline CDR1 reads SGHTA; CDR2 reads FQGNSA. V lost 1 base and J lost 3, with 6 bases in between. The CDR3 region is CASSLERYTEAFF. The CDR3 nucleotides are TGTGCCAGCAGCTTAGAGAGATACACTGAAGCTTTCTTT.

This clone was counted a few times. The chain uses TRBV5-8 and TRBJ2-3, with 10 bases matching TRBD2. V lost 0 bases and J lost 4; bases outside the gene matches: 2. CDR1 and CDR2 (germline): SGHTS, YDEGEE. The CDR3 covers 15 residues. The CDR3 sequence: CASSLERGGSDTQYF. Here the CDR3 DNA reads TGTGCCAGCAGCTTGGAGCGGGGGGGCTCAGATACGCAGTATTTT.

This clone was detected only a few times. The CDR3 region has the DNA TGTGCCAGCAGCTTGAGGGCATTCTATGGCTACACCTTC. This sequence encodes CASSLRAFYGYTF. V and J are TRBV7-2 and TRBJ1-2; D unclear. V was pared by 3 bases and J by 4 bases, with 9 bases between. The CDR3 has 13 residues. Germline V CDR1 and CDR2: SGHTA, FQGNSA. The full variable domain, its missing parts supplied by reference TRBV7-2 and TRBJ1-2, is GAGVSQSPSNKVTEKGKDVELRCDPISGHTALYWYRQSLGQGLEFLIYFQGNSAPDKSGLPSDRFSAERTGGSVSTLTIQRTQQEDSAVYLCASSLRAFYGYTFGSGTRLTVV.

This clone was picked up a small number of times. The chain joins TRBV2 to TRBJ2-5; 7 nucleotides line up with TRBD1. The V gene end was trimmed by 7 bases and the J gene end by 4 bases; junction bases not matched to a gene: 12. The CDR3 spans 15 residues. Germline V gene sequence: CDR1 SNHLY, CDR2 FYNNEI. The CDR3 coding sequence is TGTGCCAGCAAGATCATACAGGGGATCACAGAGACCCAGTACTTC. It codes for CASKIIQGITETQYF.

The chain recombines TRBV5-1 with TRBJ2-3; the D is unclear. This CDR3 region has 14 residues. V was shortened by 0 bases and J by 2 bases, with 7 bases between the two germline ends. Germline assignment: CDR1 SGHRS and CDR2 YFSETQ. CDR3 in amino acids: CASSLGAYTDTQYF. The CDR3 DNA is TGCGCCAGCAGCTTGGGGGCTTACACAGATACGCAGTATTTT.

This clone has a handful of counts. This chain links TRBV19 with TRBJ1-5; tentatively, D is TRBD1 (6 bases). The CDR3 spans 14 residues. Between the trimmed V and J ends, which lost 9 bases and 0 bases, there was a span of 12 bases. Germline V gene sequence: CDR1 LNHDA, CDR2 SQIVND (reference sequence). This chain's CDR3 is CARAHRVSNQPQHF. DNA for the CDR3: TGTGCCAGGGCCCACAGGGTTAGCAATCAGCCCCAGCATTTT.

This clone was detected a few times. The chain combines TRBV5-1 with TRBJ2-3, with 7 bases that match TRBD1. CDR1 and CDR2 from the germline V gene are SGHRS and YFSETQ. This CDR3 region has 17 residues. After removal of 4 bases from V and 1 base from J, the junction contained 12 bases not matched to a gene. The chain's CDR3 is CASSPHRDSGGTDTQYF. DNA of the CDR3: TGCGCCAGCAGCCCCCACCGGGACAGCGGTGGCACAGATACGCAGTATTTT.

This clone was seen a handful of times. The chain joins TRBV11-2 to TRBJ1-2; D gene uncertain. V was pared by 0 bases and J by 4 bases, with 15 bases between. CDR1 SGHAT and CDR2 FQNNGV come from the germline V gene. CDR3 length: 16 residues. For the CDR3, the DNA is TGTGCCAGCAGCTTAGATGGGGAGGCAGTGGGCTATGGCTACACCTTC. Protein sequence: CASSLDGEAVGYGYTF. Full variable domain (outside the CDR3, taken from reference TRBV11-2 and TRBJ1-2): EAGVAQSPRYKIIEKRQSVAFWCNPISGHATLYWYQQILGQGPKLLIQFQNNGVVDDSQLPKDRFSAERLKGVDSTLKIQPAKLEDSAVYLCASSLDGEAVGYGYTFGSGTRLTVV.

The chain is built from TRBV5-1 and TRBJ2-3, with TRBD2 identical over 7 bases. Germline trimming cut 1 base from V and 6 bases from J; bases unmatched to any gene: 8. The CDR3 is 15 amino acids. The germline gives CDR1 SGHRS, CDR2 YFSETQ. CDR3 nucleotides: TGCGCCAGCAGCTTGTCCAGGGCGGGGGAGGATACGCAGTATTTT. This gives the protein CASSLSRAGEDTQYF.

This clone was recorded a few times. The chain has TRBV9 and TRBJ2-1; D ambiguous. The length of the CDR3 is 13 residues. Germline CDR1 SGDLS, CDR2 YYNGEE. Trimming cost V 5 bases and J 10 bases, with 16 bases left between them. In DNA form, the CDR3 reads TGTGCCAGCAGTGTTAAGTACCCTCGGGAGCAGTTCTTC. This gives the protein CASSVKYPREQFF.

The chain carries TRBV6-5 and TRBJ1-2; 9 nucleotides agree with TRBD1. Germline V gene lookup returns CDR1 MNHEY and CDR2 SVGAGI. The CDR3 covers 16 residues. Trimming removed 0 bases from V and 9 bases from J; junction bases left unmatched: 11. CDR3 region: CASSYSFPGQGYRYTF. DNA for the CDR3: TGTGCCAGCAGTTACTCCTTCCCGGGACAGGGATATCGCTACACCTTC.